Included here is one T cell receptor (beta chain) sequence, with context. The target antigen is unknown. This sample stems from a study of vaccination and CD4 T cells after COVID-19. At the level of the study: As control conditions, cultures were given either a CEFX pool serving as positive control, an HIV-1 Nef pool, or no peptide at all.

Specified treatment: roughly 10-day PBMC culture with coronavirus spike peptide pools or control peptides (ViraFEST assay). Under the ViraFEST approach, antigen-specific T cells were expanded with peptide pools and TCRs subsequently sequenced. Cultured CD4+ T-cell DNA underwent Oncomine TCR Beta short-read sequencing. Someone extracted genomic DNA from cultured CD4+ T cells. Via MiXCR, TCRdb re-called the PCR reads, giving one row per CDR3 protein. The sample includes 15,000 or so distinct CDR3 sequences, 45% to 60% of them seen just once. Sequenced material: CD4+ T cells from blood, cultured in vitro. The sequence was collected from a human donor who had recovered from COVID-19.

CDR3: CASSYSSGTGATHGAFF. CDR3 nucleotide sequence: TGTGCCAGCAGCTACTCGTCCGGGACAGGGGCCACCCATGGAGCTTTCTTT. The chain combines TRBV7-9 with TRBJ1-1; 10 positions match TRBD1. J gave up 10 bases and V 4 bases, and 18 bases lay outside the gene matches. Germline V gene sequence: CDR1 SEHNR, CDR2 FQNEAQ (reference sequence). CDR3 length equals 17 residues.